Listed here are 3 T cell receptor beta chains from one sample, sequenced in a study of cytotoxic CD8 clonotypes in ibrutinib-treated CLL. This table comes from immunoSEQ multiplex PCR, and its TCRdb copy is limited to in-frame clones, with some not included. The sample contains roughly 30,000 clones, 70% to 80% of which appear only once. This material consisted of PBMCs, taken after 36 months of ibrutinib treatment. All receptors derive from a human donor with chronic lymphocytic leukemia.

This rearrangement joins TRBV27 to TRBJ1-5; D gene unclear. This CDR3 region has 14 residues. Germline V gives CDR1 MNHEY, CDR2 SMNVEV (reference sequence). Trimming cost V 2 bases and J 7 bases, with 12 bases left between them. CDR3 sequence (DNA): TGTGCCAGCAGTTTAGGCGGGTCCGGGCAGCCCCAGCATTTT. Its translation is CASSLGGSGQPQHF.

V usage is TRBV5-1 and J usage is TRBJ2-3, with a tentative D call TRBD2 (5 bases). Trimming pared 4 bases from V and 6 bases from J, leaving 18 bases between. The CDR3 has 15 amino acids. Germline V gene lookup returns CDR1 SGHRS and CDR2 YFSETQ. This chain's CDR3 is CASSIGLLRGDTQYF. The CDR3 DNA sequence: TGCGCCAGCAGCATCGGGCTCCTCCGCGGGGATACGCAGTATTTT. Supplemented by reference TRBV5-1 and TRBJ2-3, the full variable domain reads KAGVTQTPRYLIKTRGQQVTLSCSPISGHRSVSWYQQTPGQGLQFLFEYFSETQRNKGNFPGRFSGRQFSNSRSEMNVSTLELGDSALYLCASSIGLLRGDTQYFGPGTRLTVL.

This chain connects TRBV5-1 to TRBJ2-6, with a tentative D call TRBD2 (7 bases). Germline CDR1 and CDR2: SGHRS and YFSETQ. V gave up 6 bases and J gave up 3 bases, with 16 bases separating them. The CDR3 is 16 residues long. CDR3 protein: CASTGGGGHGANVLTF. CDR3 nucleotides: TGCGCCAGCACCGGTGGGGGGGGCCATGGGGCCAACGTCCTGACTTTC. The whole variable domain, filled in from reference TRBV5-1 and TRBJ2-6, reads KAGVTQTPRYLIKTRGQQVTLSCSPISGHRSVSWYQQTPGQGLQFLFEYFSETQRNKGNFPGRFSGRQFSNSRSEMNVSTLELGDSALYLCASTGGGGHGANVLTFGAGSRLTVL.